What follows describes a single T cell receptor beta chain. At least ten counts were recorded for this clonotype. The target of this receptor is not known. The record has no base qualities; no much larger clone is one base away. The time point label, read with the paper, signifies: day 60 (about 2 months) after transplantation. The treatment or condition label, as the study defines it: allogeneic hematopoietic cell transplantation with graft depleted of TCRalphabeta T cells and CD19 B cells. TCRalphabeta/CD19-depleted allogeneic hematopoietic cell grafts were given to the transplant recipients, all of whom were children. The data belong to a study of T-cell reconstitution after alpha-beta-depleted transplantation in children (dated by TCRdb to 2015 to 2016). In the study overall: Using TCR repertoire profiling, the study quantitatively followed how T-cell immune reconstitution unfolded in children after TCRalphabeta/CD19-depleted allogeneic hematopoietic cell transplantation.

What the authors observed across the whole study: Hyperexpanded clone frequencies declined over subsequent months; after one year, T-cell counts and TCRbeta diversity were mostly attributed to newly produced T cells. In some patients, the high TCRbeta diversity seen at day 60 was put down to recipient T cells and intrathymic progenitors that had survived conditioning. About two months after transplant, the apparently early recovery of alphabetaT-cell counts reportedly depended on just several hundred clones that had expanded rapidly and came from non-depleted graft cells.

The library was obtained by PCR. Instrument used: Illumina HiSeq 2500. TCR library preparation used molecular barcoding, with unique molecular identifiers applied to normalize quantification of the TCRbeta repertoire. Starting from the raw public reads, TCRdb applied fastp trimming at Q25, assembled clones with MiXCR and retained in-frame beta chains. Each entry merges the rows of one CDR3 protein and shows their most common DNA and genes. The sample table lists roughly 32,000 distinct CDR3 sequences, 5% to 7% of them with a count of one. The ten largest clones take up approximately 30% of the sample. The germline V gene (reference sequence) yields DFQATT for CDR1 and SNEGSKA for CDR2. The CDR3 has 18 amino acids, counting the end cysteine and phenylalanine. The entry retains the CDR3 DNA only, 54 bases that are in frame from base 1. V and J are trimmed by 5 bases and 2 bases, and the gene matches miss 21 bases of the junction.

The sequence derives from a child in the first two years of life who had a stem cell transplant for acute myeloid leukemia, so the T cells may come from the graft donor. This sequence uses TRBV20-1 and TRBJ2-7, and TRBD2 matches 7 of the central bases. Specimen: peripheral blood, collected 60 days after TCRalphabeta/CD19-depleted stem cell transplant. Here is the DNA: TGCAGTGCTGACCGGGACCTCAACGGGCGACTAGCTCCCTACGAGCAGTACTTC. Its product reads: CSADRDLNGRLAPYEQYF.